This is a list of T cell receptor beta chains from one sample in a study of vaccination and CD4 T cells after COVID-19. From the PCR reads, TCRdb called clonotypes with MiXCR, one entry per CDR3 protein. This table holds over 10,000 distinct CDR3 sequences, around half found once. No antigen has been identified for these receptors. The sample taken for sequencing was CD4+ T cells from blood, cultured in vitro. These receptors were collected from a human donor who had recovered from COVID-19. CDR3s include the opening cysteine and the closing phenylalanine or tryptophan. A D gene is named only where the DNA matches it firmly. Rows give clone size only sometimes, using once, few, many, or a class for an expanded clone.

d_call: -; j_call: TRBJ2-7; clone_size: -; v_call: TRBV5-4; cdr3_nt: TGTGCCAGCAGCTTGGGTATGCCAGGGATTGGGGGGCGCTCCTACGAGCAGTACTTC; cdr3_aa: CASSLGMPGIGGRSYEQYF
d_call: TRBD1; j_call: TRBJ1-3; clone_size: few; v_call: TRBV27; cdr3_nt: TGTGCCAGCAGGCAGGGGGCGATGGGAAACACCATATATTTT; cdr3_aa: CASRQGAMGNTIYF
d_call: -; j_call: TRBJ1-1; clone_size: few; v_call: TRBV19; cdr3_nt: TGTGCCAGTAGCCCCTGGCCCGTTCCAACTGAAGCTTTCTTT; cdr3_aa: CASSPWPVPTEAFF
d_call: TRBD2; j_call: TRBJ2-1; clone_size: few; v_call: TRBV6-1; cdr3_nt: TGTGCCAGCAGTCTTAGCGGGGGCCTTAGTAATGAGCAGTTCTTC; cdr3_aa: CASSLSGGLSNEQFF
d_call: -; j_call: TRBJ2-2; clone_size: -; v_call: TRBV5-6; cdr3_nt: TGTGCCAGCAGCCTCGAAATAAGGGGGGAGCTGTTTTTT; cdr3_aa: CASSLEIRGELFF
d_call: -; j_call: TRBJ2-5; clone_size: -; v_call: TRBV28; cdr3_nt: TGTGCCAGCCGGCGAACAGTACAAGAGACCCAGTACTTC; cdr3_aa: CASRRTVQETQYF
d_call: -; j_call: TRBJ1-2; clone_size: once; v_call: TRBV18; cdr3_nt: TGTGCCAGCTCACTCCGGGAGATGGACTATGGCTACACCTTC; cdr3_aa: CASSLREMDYGYTF
d_call: -; j_call: TRBJ2-2; clone_size: -; v_call: TRBV20-1; cdr3_nt: TGCAGTGCCCGTGTCGGGGCGACCGGGGAGCTGTTTTTT; cdr3_aa: CSARVGATGELFF
d_call: -; j_call: TRBJ1-2; clone_size: few; v_call: TRBV6-1; cdr3_nt: TGTGCCAGCAGTGGGCAGCTCTATGGCTACACCTTC; cdr3_aa: CASSGQLYGYTF
d_call: -; j_call: TRBJ2-1; clone_size: few; v_call: TRBV6-2/TRBV6-3; cdr3_nt: TGTGCCACCCACCAGGGTTCCTACAATGAGCAGTTCTTC; cdr3_aa: CATHQGSYNEQFF
d_call: -; j_call: TRBJ2-7; clone_size: once; v_call: TRBV5-4; cdr3_nt: TGTGCCAGCAGCCATTTGGACTACGAGCAGTACTTC; cdr3_aa: CASSHLDYEQYF
d_call: -; j_call: TRBJ2-1; clone_size: -; v_call: TRBV6-1; cdr3_nt: TGTGCCAGCAGTGTACAGGGGAGGTACAATGAGCAGTTCTTC; cdr3_aa: CASSVQGRYNEQFF
d_call: -; j_call: TRBJ2-7; clone_size: -; v_call: TRBV29-1; cdr3_nt: TGCAGCGTTGTTAACAGCTACGAGCAGTACTTC; cdr3_aa: CSVVNSYEQYF
d_call: -; j_call: TRBJ2-2; clone_size: few; v_call: TRBV7-9; cdr3_nt: TGTGCCAGCAGCTCCTCCCGACGGTTAAACACCGGGGAGCTGTTTTTT; cdr3_aa: CASSSSRRLNTGELFF
d_call: -; j_call: TRBJ1-3; clone_size: -; v_call: TRBV6-5; cdr3_nt: TGTGCCAGCAGTTCCCCGGACAGAAGCTCTGGAAACACCATATATTTT; cdr3_aa: CASSSPDRSSGNTIYF
d_call: -; j_call: TRBJ2-3; clone_size: -; v_call: TRBV2; cdr3_nt: TGTGCCAGCAGATTCAGCGGAGGCACAGATACGCAGTATTTT; cdr3_aa: CASRFSGGTDTQYF
d_call: TRBD1; j_call: TRBJ2-6; clone_size: -; v_call: TRBV2; cdr3_nt: TGTGCCAGCAGCGGGACAGGGGGATTCCCTGGGGCCAACGTCCTGACTTTC; cdr3_aa: CASSGTGGFPGANVLTF
d_call: -; j_call: TRBJ1-1; clone_size: few; v_call: TRBV6-1; cdr3_nt: TGTGCCAGCAGTCCCACCCGGGGGGCCGGTAGCACTGAAGCTTTCTTT; cdr3_aa: CASSPTRGAGSTEAFF
d_call: TRBD1; j_call: TRBJ1-5; clone_size: -; v_call: TRBV12-3/TRBV12-4; cdr3_nt: TGTGCCAGCAGTTCCACTCGGACAGGGGGGAGCAATCAGCCCCAGCATTTT; cdr3_aa: CASSSTRTGGSNQPQHF
d_call: TRBD1; j_call: TRBJ1-4; clone_size: few; v_call: TRBV20-1; cdr3_nt: TGCAGTGCTAGAGACAGACAGGGATTCGGTGAAAAACTGTTTTTT; cdr3_aa: CSARDRQGFGEKLFF
d_call: TRBD1; j_call: TRBJ1-2; clone_size: few; v_call: TRBV6-1; cdr3_nt: TGTGCCAGCAGCGGGACAGGGAATCGCTATGGCTACACCTTC; cdr3_aa: CASSGTGNRYGYTF
d_call: TRBD1; j_call: TRBJ2-6; clone_size: few; v_call: TRBV5-4; cdr3_nt: TGTGCCAGCAGCTACCGATGGACAGGCTCTGGGGCCAACGTCCTGACTTTC; cdr3_aa: CASSYRWTGSGANVLTF
d_call: -; j_call: TRBJ1-5; clone_size: few; v_call: TRBV7-2; cdr3_nt: TGTGCCAGCAGCTTTGAAATGGCTTCAGGGGTTAGTCAGCCCCAGCATTTT; cdr3_aa: CASSFEMASGVSQPQHF
d_call: TRBD1; j_call: TRBJ2-7; clone_size: -; v_call: TRBV12-3/TRBV12-4; cdr3_nt: TGTGCCAGCAGTTTAGCGGGGGTTAGGGACAGGGCGTACGAGCAGTACTTC; cdr3_aa: CASSLAGVRDRAYEQYF